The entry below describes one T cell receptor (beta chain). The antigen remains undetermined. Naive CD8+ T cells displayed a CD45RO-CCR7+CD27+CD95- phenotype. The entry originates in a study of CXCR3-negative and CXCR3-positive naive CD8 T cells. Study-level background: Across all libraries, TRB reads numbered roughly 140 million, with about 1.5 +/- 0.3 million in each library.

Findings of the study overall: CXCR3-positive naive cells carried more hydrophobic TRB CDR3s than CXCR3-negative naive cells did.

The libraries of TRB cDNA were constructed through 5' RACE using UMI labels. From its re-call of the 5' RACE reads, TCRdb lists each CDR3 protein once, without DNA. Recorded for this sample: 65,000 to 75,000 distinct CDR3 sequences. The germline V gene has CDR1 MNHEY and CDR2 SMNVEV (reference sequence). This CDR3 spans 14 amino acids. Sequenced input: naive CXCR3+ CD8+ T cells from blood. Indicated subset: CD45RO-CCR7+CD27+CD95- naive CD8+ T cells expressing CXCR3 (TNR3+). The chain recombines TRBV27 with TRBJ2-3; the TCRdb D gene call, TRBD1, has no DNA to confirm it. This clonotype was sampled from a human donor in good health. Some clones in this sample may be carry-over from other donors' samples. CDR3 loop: CASSWGQGADTQYF.